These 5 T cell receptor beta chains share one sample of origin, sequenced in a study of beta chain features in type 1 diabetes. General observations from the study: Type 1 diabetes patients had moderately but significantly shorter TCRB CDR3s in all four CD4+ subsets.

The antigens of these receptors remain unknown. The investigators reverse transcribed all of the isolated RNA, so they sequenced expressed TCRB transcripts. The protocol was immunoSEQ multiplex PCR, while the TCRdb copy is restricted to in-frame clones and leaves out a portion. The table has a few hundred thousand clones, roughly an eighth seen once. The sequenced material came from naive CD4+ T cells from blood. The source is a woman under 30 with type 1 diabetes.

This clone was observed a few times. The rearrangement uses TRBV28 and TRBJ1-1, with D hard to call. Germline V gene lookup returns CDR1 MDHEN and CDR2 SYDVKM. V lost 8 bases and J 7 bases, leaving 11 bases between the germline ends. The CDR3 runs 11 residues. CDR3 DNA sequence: TGTGCCAGCTCTGAGAGGGTTGAAGCTTTCTTT. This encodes CASSERVEAFF.

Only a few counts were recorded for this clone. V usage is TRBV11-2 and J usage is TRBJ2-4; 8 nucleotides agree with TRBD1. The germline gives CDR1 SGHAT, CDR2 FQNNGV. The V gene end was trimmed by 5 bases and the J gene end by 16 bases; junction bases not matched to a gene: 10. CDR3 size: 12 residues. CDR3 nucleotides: TGTGCCAGCAGCCGGGACAGGCGGATCGGATACTTC. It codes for CASSRDRRIGYF.

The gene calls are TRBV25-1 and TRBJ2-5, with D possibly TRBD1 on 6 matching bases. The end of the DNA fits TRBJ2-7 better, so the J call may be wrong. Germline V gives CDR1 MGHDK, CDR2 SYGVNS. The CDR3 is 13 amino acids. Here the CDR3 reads CASTDRRGYEQYF. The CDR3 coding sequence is TGTGCCAGCACGGATCGCAGGGGCTACGAGCAGTACTTC.

CDR3: CSVVENRNYEQYF. DNA for the CDR3: TGCAGCGTTGTGGAGAACAGGAACTACGAGCAGTACTTC. V usage is TRBV29-1 and J usage is TRBJ2-7; perhaps TRBD1 as D (5 bases). Germline V gene data show CDR1 as SQVTM and CDR2 as ANQGSEA. CDR3 length: 13 amino acids. With 4 bases removed from V and 3 bases from J, the gap between germline ends came to 13 bases.

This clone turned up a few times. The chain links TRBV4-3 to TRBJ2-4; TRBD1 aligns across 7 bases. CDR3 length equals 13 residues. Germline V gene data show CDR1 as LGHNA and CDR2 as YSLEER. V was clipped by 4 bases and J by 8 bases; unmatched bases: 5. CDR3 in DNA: TGCGCCAGCAGCCGACAGGGAGAGGACATTCAGTACTTC. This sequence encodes CASSRQGEDIQYF.